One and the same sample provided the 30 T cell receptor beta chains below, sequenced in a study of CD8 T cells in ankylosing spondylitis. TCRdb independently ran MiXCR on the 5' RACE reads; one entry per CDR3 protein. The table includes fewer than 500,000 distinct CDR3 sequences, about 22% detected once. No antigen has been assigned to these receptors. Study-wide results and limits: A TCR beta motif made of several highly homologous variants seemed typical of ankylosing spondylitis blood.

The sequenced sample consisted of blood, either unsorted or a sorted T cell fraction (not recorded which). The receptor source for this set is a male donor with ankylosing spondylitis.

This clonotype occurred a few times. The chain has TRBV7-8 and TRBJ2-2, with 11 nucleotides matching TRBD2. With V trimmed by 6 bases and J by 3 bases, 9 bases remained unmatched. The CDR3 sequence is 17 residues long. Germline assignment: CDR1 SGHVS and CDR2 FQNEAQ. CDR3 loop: CASRRLAGFQDTGELFF. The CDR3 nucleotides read TGTGCCAGCAGACGACTAGCGGGGTTCCAGGACACCGGGGAGCTGTTTTTT.

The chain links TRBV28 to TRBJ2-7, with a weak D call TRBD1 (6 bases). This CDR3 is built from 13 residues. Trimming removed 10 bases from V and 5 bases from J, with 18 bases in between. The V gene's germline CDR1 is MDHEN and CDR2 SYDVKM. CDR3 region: CAIYRDFGNEQYF. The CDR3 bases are TGTGCCATTTACAGGGATTTCGGGAACGAGCAGTACTTC.

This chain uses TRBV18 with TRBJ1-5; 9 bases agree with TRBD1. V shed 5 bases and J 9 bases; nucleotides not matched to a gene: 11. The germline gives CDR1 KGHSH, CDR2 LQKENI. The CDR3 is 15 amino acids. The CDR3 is CASSERTGDPPPQHF. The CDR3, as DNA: TGTGCCAGCTCAGAACGGACAGGGGACCCCCCGCCCCAGCATTTT. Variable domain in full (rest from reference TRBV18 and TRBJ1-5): NAGVMQNPRHLVRRRGQEARLRCSPMKGHSHVYWYRQLPEEGLKFMVYLQKENIIDESGMPKERFSAEFPKEGPSILRIQQVVRGDSAAYFCASSERTGDPPPQHFGDGTRLSIL.

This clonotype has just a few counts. CDR3 region: CSAERLAASYNEQFF. The CDR3 DNA sequence: TGCAGTGCGGAAAGACTAGCGGCCTCCTACAATGAGCAGTTCTTC. The chain couples TRBV20-1 to TRBJ2-1; 9 nucleotides agree with TRBD2. This CDR3 is 15 amino acids long. Germline V gives CDR1 DFQATT, CDR2 SNEGSKA (reference sequence). J was trimmed by 0 bases and V by 6 bases; bases with no gene match: 6.

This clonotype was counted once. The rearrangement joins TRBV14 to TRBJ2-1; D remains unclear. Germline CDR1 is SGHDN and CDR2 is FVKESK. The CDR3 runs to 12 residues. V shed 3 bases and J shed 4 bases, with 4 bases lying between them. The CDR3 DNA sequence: TGTGCCAGCAGCCACTCTTACAATGAGCAGTTCTTC. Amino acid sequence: CASSHSYNEQFF.

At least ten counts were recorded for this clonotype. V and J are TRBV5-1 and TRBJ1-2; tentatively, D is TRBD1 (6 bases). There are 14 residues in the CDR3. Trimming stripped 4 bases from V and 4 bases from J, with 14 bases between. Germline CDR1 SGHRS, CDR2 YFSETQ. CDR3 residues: CASSPPGQSYGYTF. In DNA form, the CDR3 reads TGCGCCAGCAGCCCTCCGGGACAAAGCTATGGCTACACCTTC.

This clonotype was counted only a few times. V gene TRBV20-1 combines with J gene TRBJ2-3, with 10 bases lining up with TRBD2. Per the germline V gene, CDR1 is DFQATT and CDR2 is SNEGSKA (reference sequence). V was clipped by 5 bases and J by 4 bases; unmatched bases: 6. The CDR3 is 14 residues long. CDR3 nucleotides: TGCAGTGCTGGACCGACTAGCGGGTCAGATACGCAGTATTTT. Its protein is CSAGPTSGSDTQYF.

CDR3 DNA sequence: TGTGCCAGCAGCGGTAGCGGGAGAAGACTTGAGCAGTACTTC. Its translation: CASSGSGRRLEQYF. This chain connects TRBV9 to TRBJ2-7; 9 bases map to TRBD2. V dropped 3 bases and J dropped 7; count of bases not matched to a gene: 8. This CDR3 is 14 amino acids long. Germline CDR1 and CDR2: SGDLS and YYNGEE.

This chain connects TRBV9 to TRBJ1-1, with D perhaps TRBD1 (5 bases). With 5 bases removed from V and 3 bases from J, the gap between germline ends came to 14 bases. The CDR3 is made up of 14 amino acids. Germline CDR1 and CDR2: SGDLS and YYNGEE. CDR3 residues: CASREAGADTEAFF. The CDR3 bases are TGTGCCAGCAGAGAGGCCGGGGCCGACACTGAAGCTTTCTTT. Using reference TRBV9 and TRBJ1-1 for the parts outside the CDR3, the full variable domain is DSGVTQTPKHLITATGQRVTLRCSPRSGDLSVYWYQQSLDQGLQFLIQYYNGEERAKGNILERFSAQQFPDLHSELNLSSLELGDSALYFCASREAGADTEAFFGQGTRLTVV.

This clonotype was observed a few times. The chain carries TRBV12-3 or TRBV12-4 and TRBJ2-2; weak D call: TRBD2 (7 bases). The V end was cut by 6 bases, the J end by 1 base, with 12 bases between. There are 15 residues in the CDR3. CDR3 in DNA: TGTGCCAGCAGGGGGGGGGCAGGGAACACCGGGGAGCTGTTTTTT. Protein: CASRGGAGNTGELFF.

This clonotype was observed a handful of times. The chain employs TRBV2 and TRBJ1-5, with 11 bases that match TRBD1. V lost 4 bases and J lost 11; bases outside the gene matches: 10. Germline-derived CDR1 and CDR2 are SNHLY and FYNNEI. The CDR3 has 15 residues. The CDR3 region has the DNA TGTGCCAGCAGTGCGGTCCGGGACAGGGGGGCTACCCAGCATTTT. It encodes CASSAVRDRGATQHF.

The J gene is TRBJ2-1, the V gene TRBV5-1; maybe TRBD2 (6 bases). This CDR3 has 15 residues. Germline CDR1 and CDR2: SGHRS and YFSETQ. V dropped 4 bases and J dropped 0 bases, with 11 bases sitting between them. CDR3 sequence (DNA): TGCGCCAGCAGCGCGGCGGGGAACTCCTACAATGAGCAGTTCTTC. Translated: CASSAAGNSYNEQFF.

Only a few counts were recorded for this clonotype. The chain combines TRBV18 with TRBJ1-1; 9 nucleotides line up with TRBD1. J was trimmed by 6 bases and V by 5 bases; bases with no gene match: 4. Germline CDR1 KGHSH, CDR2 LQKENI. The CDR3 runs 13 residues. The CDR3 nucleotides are TGTGCCAGCTCAAGACAGGGGGGAGCTGAAGCTTTCTTT. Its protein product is CASSRQGGAEAFF.

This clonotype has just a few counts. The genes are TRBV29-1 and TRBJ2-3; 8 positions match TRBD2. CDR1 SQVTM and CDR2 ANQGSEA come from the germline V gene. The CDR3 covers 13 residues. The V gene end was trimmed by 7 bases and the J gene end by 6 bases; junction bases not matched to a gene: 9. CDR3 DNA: TGCAGCGCAAGCGGGAGTTGGGTTGATACGCAGTATTTT. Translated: CSASGSWVDTQYF.

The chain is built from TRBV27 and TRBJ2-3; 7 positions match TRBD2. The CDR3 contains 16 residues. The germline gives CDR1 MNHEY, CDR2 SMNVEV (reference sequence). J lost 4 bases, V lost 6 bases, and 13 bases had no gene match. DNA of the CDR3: TGTGCCAGCAGACCGCGACTAGCCCCGGTTGCAGATACGCAGTATTTT. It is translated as CASRPRLAPVADTQYF.

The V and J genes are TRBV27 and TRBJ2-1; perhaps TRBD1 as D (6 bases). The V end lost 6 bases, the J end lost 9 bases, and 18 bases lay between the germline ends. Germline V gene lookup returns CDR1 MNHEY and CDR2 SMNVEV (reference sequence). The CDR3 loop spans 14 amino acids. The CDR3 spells CASSLGQTAGEQFF. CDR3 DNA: TGTGCCAGCAGCCTAGGACAGACGGCAGGTGAGCAGTTCTTC.

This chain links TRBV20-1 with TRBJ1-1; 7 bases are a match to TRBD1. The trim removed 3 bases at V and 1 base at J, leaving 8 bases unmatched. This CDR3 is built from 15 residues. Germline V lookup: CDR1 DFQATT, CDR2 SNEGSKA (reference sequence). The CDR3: CSARTLAGGNTEAFF. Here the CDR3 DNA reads TGCAGTGCTAGGACCCTAGCAGGGGGGAACACTGAAGCTTTCTTT.

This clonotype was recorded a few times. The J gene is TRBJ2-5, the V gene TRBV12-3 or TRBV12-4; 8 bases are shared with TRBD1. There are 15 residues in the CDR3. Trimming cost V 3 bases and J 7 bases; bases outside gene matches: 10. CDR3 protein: CASSFNRGFQRTQYF. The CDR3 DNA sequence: TGTGCCAGCAGTTTCAACAGGGGGTTTCAGAGGACCCAGTACTTC.

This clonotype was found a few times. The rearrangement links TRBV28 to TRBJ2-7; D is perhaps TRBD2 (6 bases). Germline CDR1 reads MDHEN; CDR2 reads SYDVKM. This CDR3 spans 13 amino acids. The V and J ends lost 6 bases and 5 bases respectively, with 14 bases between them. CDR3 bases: TGTGCCAGCAGCTTTACTAGCCGCGACGAGCAGTACTTC. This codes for CASSFTSRDEQYF.

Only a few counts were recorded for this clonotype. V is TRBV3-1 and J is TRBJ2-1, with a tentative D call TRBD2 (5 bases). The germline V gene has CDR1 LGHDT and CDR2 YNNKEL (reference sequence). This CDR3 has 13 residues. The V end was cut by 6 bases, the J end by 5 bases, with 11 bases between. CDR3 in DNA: TGTGCCAGCAGTCGCGACGGGAACAATGAGCAGTTCTTC. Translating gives CASSRDGNNEQFF.

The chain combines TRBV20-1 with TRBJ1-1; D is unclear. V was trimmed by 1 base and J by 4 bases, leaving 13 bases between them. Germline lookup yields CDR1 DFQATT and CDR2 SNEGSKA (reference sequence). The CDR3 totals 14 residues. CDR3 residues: CSARVPGRVTEAFF. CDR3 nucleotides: TGCAGTGCTAGAGTCCCCGGGCGAGTCACTGAAGCTTTCTTT.

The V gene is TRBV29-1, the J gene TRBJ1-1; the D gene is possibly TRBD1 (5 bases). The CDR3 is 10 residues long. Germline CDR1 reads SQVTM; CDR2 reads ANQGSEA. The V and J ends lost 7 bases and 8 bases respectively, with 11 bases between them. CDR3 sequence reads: CSAGVTEAFF. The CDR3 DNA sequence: TGCAGCGCGGGGGTGACGGAAGCTTTCTTT.

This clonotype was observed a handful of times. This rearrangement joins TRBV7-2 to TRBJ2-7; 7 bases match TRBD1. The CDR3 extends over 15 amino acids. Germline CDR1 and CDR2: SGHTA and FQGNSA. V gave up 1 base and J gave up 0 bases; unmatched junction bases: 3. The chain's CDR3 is CASSLVTGSSYEQYF. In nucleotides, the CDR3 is TGTGCCAGCAGCTTAGTGACAGGGAGCTCCTACGAGCAGTACTTC.

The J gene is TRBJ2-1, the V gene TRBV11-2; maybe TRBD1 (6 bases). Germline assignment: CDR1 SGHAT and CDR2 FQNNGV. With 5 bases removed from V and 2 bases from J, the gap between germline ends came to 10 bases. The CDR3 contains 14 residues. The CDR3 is CASSIQGTYNEQFF. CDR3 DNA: TGTGCCAGCAGCATACAGGGAACCTACAATGAGCAGTTCTTC.

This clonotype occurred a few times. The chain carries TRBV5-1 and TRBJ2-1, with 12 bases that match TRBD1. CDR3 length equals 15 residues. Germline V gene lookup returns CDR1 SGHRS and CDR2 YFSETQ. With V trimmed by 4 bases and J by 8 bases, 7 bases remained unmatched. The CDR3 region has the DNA TGCGCCAGCAGCGCTGCCGGGACAGGGGGCCATGAGCAGTTCTTC. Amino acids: CASSAAGTGGHEQFF.

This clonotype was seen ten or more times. CDR3 in DNA: TGCGCCAGCAGCTTGGCACGAAGAAATGAGCAGTTCTTC. Residues: CASSLARRNEQFF. The chain employs TRBV5-1 and TRBJ2-1; no definite D call. Trimming removed 0 bases from V and 7 bases from J, with 8 bases in between. This CDR3 has 13 residues. The V gene's germline CDR1 is SGHRS and CDR2 YFSETQ.

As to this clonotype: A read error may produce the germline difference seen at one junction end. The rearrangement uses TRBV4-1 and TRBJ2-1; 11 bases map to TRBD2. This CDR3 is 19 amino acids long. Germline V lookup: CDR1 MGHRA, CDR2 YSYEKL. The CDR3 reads CASSQHGRGGLAARNEQFF. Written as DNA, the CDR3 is TGTGCCAGCAGCCAGCATGGGCGGGGGGGACTAGCGGCACGGAATGAGCAGTTCTTC.

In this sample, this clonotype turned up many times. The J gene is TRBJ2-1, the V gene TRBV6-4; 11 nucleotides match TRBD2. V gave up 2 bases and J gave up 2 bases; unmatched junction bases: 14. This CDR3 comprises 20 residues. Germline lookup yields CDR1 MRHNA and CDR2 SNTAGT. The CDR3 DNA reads TGTGCCAGCAGTGACGTTTTGCGACTAGCGGGACGGATCACCTACAATGAGCAGTTCTTC. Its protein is CASSDVLRLAGRITYNEQFF.

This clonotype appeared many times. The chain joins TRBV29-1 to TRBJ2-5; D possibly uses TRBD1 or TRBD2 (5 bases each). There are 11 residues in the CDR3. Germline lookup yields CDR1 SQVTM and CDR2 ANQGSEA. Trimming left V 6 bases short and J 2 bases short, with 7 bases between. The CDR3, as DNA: TGCAGCGTGGGACCTCAAGAGACCCAGTACTTC. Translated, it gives CSVGPQETQYF.

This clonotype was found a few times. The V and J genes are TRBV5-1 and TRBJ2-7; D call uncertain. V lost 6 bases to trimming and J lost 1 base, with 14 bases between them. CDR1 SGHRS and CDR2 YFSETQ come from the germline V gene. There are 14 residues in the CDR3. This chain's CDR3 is CASKRQLGSYEQYF. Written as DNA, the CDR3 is TGCGCCAGCAAGAGGCAGTTGGGGTCCTACGAGCAGTACTTC.